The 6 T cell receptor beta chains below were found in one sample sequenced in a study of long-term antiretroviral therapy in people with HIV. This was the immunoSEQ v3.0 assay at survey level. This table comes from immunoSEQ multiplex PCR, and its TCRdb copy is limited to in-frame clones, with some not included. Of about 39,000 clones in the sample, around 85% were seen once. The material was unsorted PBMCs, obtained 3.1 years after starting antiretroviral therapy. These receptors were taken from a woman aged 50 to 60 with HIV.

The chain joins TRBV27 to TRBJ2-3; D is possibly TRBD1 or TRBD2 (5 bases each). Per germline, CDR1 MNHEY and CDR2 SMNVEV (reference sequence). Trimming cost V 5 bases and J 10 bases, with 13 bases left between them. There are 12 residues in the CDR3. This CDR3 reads CASSPSGLPQYF. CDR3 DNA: TGTGCCAGCAGTCCGTCGGGGCTTCCGCAGTATTTT.

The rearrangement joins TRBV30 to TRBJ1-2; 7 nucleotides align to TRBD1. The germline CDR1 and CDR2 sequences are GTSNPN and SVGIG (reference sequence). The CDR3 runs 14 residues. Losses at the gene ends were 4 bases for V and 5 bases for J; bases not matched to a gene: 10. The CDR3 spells CAWMMDRSQYGYTF. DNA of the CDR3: TGTGCCTGGATGATGGACAGGTCACAGTATGGCTACACCTTC.

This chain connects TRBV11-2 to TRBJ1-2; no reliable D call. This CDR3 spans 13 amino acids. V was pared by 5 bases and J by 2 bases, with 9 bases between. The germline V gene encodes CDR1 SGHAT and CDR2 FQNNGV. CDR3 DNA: TGTGCCAGCAGCACCGACGCAAACTATGGCTACACCTTC. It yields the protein CASSTDANYGYTF.

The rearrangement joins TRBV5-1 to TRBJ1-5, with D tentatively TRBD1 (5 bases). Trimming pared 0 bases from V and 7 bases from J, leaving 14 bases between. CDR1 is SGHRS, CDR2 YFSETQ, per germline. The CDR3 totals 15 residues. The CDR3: CASSLEGARGQPQHF. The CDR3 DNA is TGCGCCAGCAGCTTGGAAGGGGCGCGGGGACAGCCCCAGCATTTT. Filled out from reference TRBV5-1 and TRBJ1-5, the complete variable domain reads KAGVTQTPRYLIKTRGQQVTLSCSPISGHRSVSWYQQTPGQGLQFLFEYFSETQRNKGNFPGRFSGRQFSNSRSEMNVSTLELGDSALYLCASSLEGARGQPQHFGDGTRLSIL.

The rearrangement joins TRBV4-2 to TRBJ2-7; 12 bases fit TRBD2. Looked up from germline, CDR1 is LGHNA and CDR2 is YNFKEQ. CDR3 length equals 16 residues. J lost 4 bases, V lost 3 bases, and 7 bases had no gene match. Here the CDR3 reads CASSQEPSGGVYEQYF. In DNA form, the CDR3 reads TGTGCCAGCAGCCAGGAACCTAGCGGGGGGGTGTACGAGCAGTACTTC.

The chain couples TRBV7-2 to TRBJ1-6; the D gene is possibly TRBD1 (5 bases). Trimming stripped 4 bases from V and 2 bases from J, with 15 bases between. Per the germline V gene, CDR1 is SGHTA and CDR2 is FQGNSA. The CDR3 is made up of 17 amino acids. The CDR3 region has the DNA TGTGCCAGCAGCTCCACGCTGACAGAGACCTATAATTCACCCCTCCACTTT. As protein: CASSSTLTETYNSPLHF.